The TCR beta chain under discussion was sequenced for a study of CD8+ T cells in alopecia areata. The trim removed 3 bases at V and 4 bases at J, leaving 10 bases unmatched. CDR3 length: 16 residues. Germline CDR1 and CDR2: LNHNV and YYDKDF (reference sequence). Extracted RNA was reverse transcribed into cDNA, the sequencing template. Assay used: immunoSEQ multiplex PCR; TCRdb lists only in-frame clones, some missing. This table has under 250,000 clones, 50% to 60% appearing once. J is TRBJ2-5 and V is TRBV15, with 8 bases lining up with TRBD1. The receptor was derived from a human donor with alopecia areata. This sample comprised CD4+ T cells sorted from blood, obtained at week 0. In DNA form, the CDR3 reads TGTGCCACCAGCAGCCTCCACACAGGGGGAGGAGAGACCCAGTACTTC. As protein: CATSSLHTGGGETQYF.